This T cell receptor beta chain was retrieved from a study of blood T cell repertoires in COVID-19. Turning to the study itself: Sites across the United States, Italy and Spain contributed samples from acute and convalescent COVID-19.

Some clones are missing from TCRdb's copy, which holds only in-frame ones; the method was immunoSEQ multiplex PCR. The data show about 190,000 clones, with less than 80% seen just once and about 13% held by the top ten. This clone has only one observation. This CDR3 has 16 residues. Per germline, CDR1 ENHRY and CDR2 SYGVKD. Trimming took 3 bases from V and 2 from J; bases not matched to a gene: 2. The chain recombines TRBV10-3 with TRBJ2-1; 12 nucleotides align to TRBD2. The receptor's source is a man aged 50-59 years who had recovered from COVID-19. The sequencing sample was made of peripheral blood. The CDR3 here is CAISDGLAGTYNEQFF. The CDR3 nucleotides are TGTGCCATCAGTGACGGACTAGCGGGAACCTACAATGAGCAGTTCTTC.